Described below is a single T cell receptor (beta chain) sequence and its context. Its antigen is as yet unknown. These data come from a study of early T cells in non-severe SARS-CoV-2 infection. As for the study in general: Alpha and beta chains were unpaired, from unsorted whole-blood bulk RNA.

Findings and limits, study-wide: The matching step, a VDJdb search, favored anti-spike CD8 responses and missed private and CD4 specificities.

As part of library construction, unique molecular identifiers were attached to individual cDNA molecules. TCRdb redid the calling of the 5' RACE reads with MiXCR, one entry per CDR3 protein. The table lists 85,000 to 100,000 distinct CDR3 sequences, roughly 17% of them singletons, with around 5% in the top ten. The CDR3 is 11 amino acids. Germline lookup yields CDR1 DFQATT and CDR2 SNEGSKA (reference sequence). Trimming cost V 2 bases and J 8 bases, with 6 bases left between them. Sequences were derived from whole blood, sampled at baseline. The chain recombines TRBV20-1 with TRBJ2-2; D remains ambiguous. The sequence was collected from an adult who was a healthcare worker with PCR-confirmed SARS-CoV-2 infection or an uninfected control (not recorded which). This chain's CDR3 is CSARRTGELFF. The CDR3 nucleotides read TGCAGTGCTAGACGTACTGGGGAGCTGTTTTTT.